This TCR beta chain came from a study of blood T cell repertoires in COVID-19 (dated by TCRdb to the early 2020s). Regarding the complete study: Samples covering the acute and convalescent phases of COVID-19 were provided by collaborators in the United States, Italy and Spain. The material from the prospective study consisted of cDNA or gDNA derived from T cells, B-cell-depleted T cells, or PBMCs. The dataset comprised deeply sampled blood TCRbeta repertoires from subjects exposed to, actively infected with, or recovered from COVID-19. The repertoires were released in a freely available public database meant as a resource for research on the immune response to SARS-CoV-2. The samples were drawn from two sources: the first 160 participants of the ongoing ImmuneRACE study, and 1,254 subjects contributed by 6 global collaborators. Sample metadata almost always included a de-identified subject ID, COVID-19 status, age in years and sex. HLA class I and class II types, where available, came from metadata supplied by the sample provider rather than from assay-based typing. General findings and caveats noted by the study authors: The amount of clinical and demographic metadata varied by source and participant and was provided uncurated.

V is clipped by 9 bases and J by 4 bases, and the sequence between their germline boundaries is 11 bases long. CDR3 length: 12 amino acids, cysteine to phenylalanine. Only CDR3 DNA is held: 36 bases, read in frame from base 1. TCRbeta CDR3 regions were amplified from genomic DNA by means of the immunoSEQ Assay, a bias-controlled multiplex PCR. The source study handled its data this way. The number of nucleated cells in each sample was estimated by amplification of reference gene primers within the assay. To quantify the absolute abundance of each unique TCRbeta CDR3 rearrangement, sequence reads were collapsed and filtered. For each sample, productive Simpson clonality was calculated as the square root of Simpson's diversity index across productive rearrangements. TCRdb's version of the immuneACCESS table is confined to in-frame rearrangements and falls short of the full clone set. An unresolved V gene accounts for under half of the shortfall where checked; the remainder is of unknown origin. V and J calls and clone size are given by that table; D and trimming were obtained from the DNA. This sample is represented by about 110,000 clones; 84% of them were singletons. Clones ranked in the top ten supply under 7% of the sample.

To note about this clone: Its antigen remains undetermined. No much larger clonotype is one base removed from it; base qualities were not supplied.

Each collaborating institution followed its own protocols to collect whole blood in K2EDTA tubes. For TCRbeta analysis, collaborators shipped samples as frozen whole blood, isolated PBMCs, or DNA extracted from either of those sample types. This clonotype originated in a woman aged 50 to 60 with acute or convalescent COVID-19. Sequenced input: peripheral blood. Here the chain combines TRBV12-3 or TRBV12-4 and TRBJ2-3; TRBD1 is a possible D gene, resting on 6 matching bases. The CDR3 region: CASQGWADTQYF. The DNA is as follows: TGTGCCAGTCAGGGGTGGGCAGATACGCAGTATTTT.